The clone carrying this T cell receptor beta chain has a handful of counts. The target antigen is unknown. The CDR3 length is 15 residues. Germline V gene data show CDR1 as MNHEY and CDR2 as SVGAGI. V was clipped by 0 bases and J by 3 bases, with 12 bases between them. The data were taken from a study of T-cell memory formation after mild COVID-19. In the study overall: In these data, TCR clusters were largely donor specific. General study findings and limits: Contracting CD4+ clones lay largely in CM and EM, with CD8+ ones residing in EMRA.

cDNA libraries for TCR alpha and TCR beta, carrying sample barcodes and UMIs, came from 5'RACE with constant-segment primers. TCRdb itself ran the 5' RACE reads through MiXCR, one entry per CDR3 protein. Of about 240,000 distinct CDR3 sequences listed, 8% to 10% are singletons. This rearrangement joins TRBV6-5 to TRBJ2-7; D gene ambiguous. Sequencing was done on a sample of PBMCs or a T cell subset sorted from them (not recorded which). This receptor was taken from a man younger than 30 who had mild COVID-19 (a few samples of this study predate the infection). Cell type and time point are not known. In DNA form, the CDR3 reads TGTGCCAGCAGTTACTCGAAGGCCTTCCTCTACGAGCAGTACTTC. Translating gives CASSYSKAFLYEQYF.